A single sample gave rise to the 2 T cell receptor beta chains below, sequenced in a study of T cell repertoires in cytomegalovirus infection. TCRdb processed the reads anew with MiXCR; each CDR3 protein has one entry. Among 80,000 or so distinct CDR3 sequences, approximately 40% were seen once, and the ten largest hold 85% to 95%. The antigens for these receptors are not known. Specimen: CD8+ T cells from cultured PBMCs, collected from culture after CMV antigen stimulation. These receptors were taken from a human donor in good health (CMV status not recorded). Some clones in this sample may be carry-over from other donors' samples.

This clonotype was counted ten times or more. The V call is TRBV7-2, the J call TRBJ1-1; D gene unclear. Trimming cost V 1 base and J 5 bases, with 11 bases left between them. This CDR3 is built from 14 residues. Germline V gene lookup returns CDR1 SGHTA and CDR2 FQGNSA. The CDR3 is CASSLGPGWTEAFF. In DNA form, the CDR3 reads TGTGCCAGCAGCTTAGGCCCGGGATGGACTGAAGCTTTCTTT. Based on the CDR3 plus reference TRBV7-2 and TRBJ1-1, the full variable domain is GAGVSQSPSNKVTEKGKDVELRCDPISGHTALYWYRQSLGQGLEFLIYFQGNSAPDKSGLPSDRFSAERTGGSVSTLTIQRTQQEDSAVYLCASSLGPGWTEAFFGQGTRLTVV.

This clonotype appeared many times. The J gene is TRBJ2-3, the V gene TRBV7-2, with 15 bases aligning to TRBD2. The CDR3 contains 18 residues. Per germline, CDR1 SGHTA and CDR2 FQGNSA. The ends lost 5 bases at V and 2 bases at J; junction bases unmatched: 8. CDR3 nucleotide sequence: TGTGCCAGCAGCCAAGGGACTAGCGGGGGGCCAACCACAGATACGCAGTATTTT. This sequence encodes CASSQGTSGGPTTDTQYF.